Below, 6 T cell receptor beta chains from the same sample are listed, as sequenced in a study of glioma-infiltrating T cells listed by TCRdb under 2016. Sequenced using an Illumina MiSeq. The iRepertoire nested amplicon-rescue multiplex PCR (arm-PCR) platform was used to amplify TCR alpha and beta CDR3 regions from RNA. TCRdb cleaned the public reads at Q25 with fastp, built clones with MiXCR and kept in-frame beta chains. Rows merge per CDR3 protein into single entries with the most common DNA and genes. The sample table shows about 140,000 distinct CDR3 sequences, and around 40% are seen once. The ten largest clones take up around 18% of the sample. Sequenced input: glioma tissue, nonneoplastic brain tissue, or PBMCs (not recorded which). The receptors come from a human donor with low-grade glioma or glioblastoma, undergoing nonglioma brain surgery, or in good health (not recorded which).

In this sample, this clonotype turned up many times. The chain has TRBV6-1 and TRBJ2-3; possible D gene TRBD2, 6 bases. Trimming stripped 10 bases from V and 6 bases from J, with 23 bases between. Germline V gene data show CDR1 as MNHNS and CDR2 as SASEGT. The CDR3 extends over 15 amino acids. Written as DNA, the CDR3 is TGTGCCATCTCACCGGGCTTAGGGAGCGGGGATACGCAGTATTTT. It is translated as CAISPGLGSGDTQYF.

V is TRBV27 and J is TRBJ2-3; 10 bases match TRBD2. In germline, CDR1 is MNHEY, CDR2 SMNVEV (reference sequence). The CDR3 extends over 16 amino acids. J lost 1 base, V lost 4 bases, and 5 bases had no gene match. The CDR3 loop is CASSYIAGGRTDTQYF. CDR3 sequence (DNA): TGTGCCAGCAGTTACATAGCGGGAGGTCGCACAGATACGCAGTATTTT.

The chain combines TRBV20-1 with TRBJ2-2; TRBD2 might be the D (6 bases). The V end was cut by 6 bases, the J end by 1 base, with 12 bases between. Germline CDR1 reads DFQATT; CDR2 reads SNEGSKA (reference sequence). The CDR3 extends over 14 amino acids. Here the CDR3 DNA reads TGCAGTGCCCGGGGGAGCCTGAACACCGGGGAGCTGTTTTTT. Its protein is CSARGSLNTGELFF.

The chain links TRBV20-1 to TRBJ2-5, with 8 bases that match TRBD1. J gave up 3 bases and V 6 bases, and 6 bases lay outside the gene matches. CDR3 length: 13 residues. Germline CDR1 DFQATT, CDR2 SNEGSKA (reference sequence). The CDR3 here is CSAIGQGEETQYF. CDR3 sequence (DNA): TGCAGTGCGATTGGACAGGGAGAAGAGACCCAGTACTTC.

This clonotype was observed a few times. The chain uses TRBV24-1 and TRBJ2-5; TRBD1 matches 7 bases. The V and J ends lost 4 bases and 1 base, in that order; junction bases with no gene match: 5. The CDR3 has 15 amino acids. Germline-derived CDR1 and CDR2 are KGHDR and SFDVKD. The CDR3 loop is CATSDHRGTQETQYF. CDR3 DNA sequence: TGTGCCACCAGTGACCACAGGGGCACCCAAGAGACCCAGTACTTC.

This clonotype was counted many times. V usage is TRBV6-1 and J usage is TRBJ1-5; no definite D call. The CDR3 sequence is 12 residues long. V was trimmed by 7 bases and J by 4 bases, leaving 8 bases between them. The germline CDR1 and CDR2 sequences are MNHNS and SASEGT. This CDR3 reads CASKGYNQPQHF. CDR3 DNA: TGTGCCAGCAAAGGGTATAATCAGCCCCAGCATTTT.